This entry features one T cell receptor beta chain sequence. Its antigen has not been determined. No base-level quality is on record; no much larger clone is a single base apart. V is clipped by 4 bases and J by 0 bases, and the sequence between their germline boundaries is 15 bases long. The germline V gene (reference sequence) yields LNHDA for CDR1 and SQIVND for CDR2. The CDR3 spans 16 residues, from the cysteine through the phenylalanine. The read is trimmed to its CDR3 DNA, 48 bases read in frame from base 1. In total, fewer than 750 healthy bone marrow donors made up the cohort. At the time of sampling, every cohort member was nominally healthy, though immune exposures that went unrecorded were likely present. The donor was CMV seropositive and was included in the group of 290 or so seropositive cohort members. Each donor provided a peripheral blood sample, and peripheral blood mononuclear cells were used for TCR beta sequencing. The Qiagen DNeasy Blood Extraction Kit was used to extract genomic DNA from the blood cell samples.

This record belongs to a study of cytomegalovirus exposure and HLA in healthy donors (dated by TCRdb to about 2017). Notes on the research overall: An earlier analysis of some 620 of the donors reported approximately 280 Gb of sequence data and 95 million to 140 million unique TCR beta sequences obtained from some 170 million T cells. An early release covering over 500 HLA-typed donors comprised roughly 300 gigabases of sequencing data and tens of millions of unique TCR sequences. Of the 300 to 500 genotyped donors, 75% to 85% were placed in the genetic ancestry cluster associated with self-reported Caucasian donors. The study was designed to test whether signatures of past pathogen exposure could be identified by cataloging public T cell receptors. The T cell repertoires of several hundred subjects were profiled by immunosequencing and related to cytomegalovirus serostatus. A separate validation cohort of roughly 130 different subjects was used in addition to the roughly 670-subject first cohort. The study combined high-throughput TCR immunosequencing, statistical association of individual TCRs with disease status, and machine learning to predict cytomegalovirus infection status. To study patterns of TCR occurrence, a later analysis re-analyzed previously published TCR beta repertoires from 600 to 750 donors and added high-resolution HLA genotyping. In the later analysis, no new phenotypic data were used to find candidate immune exposures; instead, reliance was placed on TCR beta sequences and their occurrence across donors. An earlier analysis of several hundred of the donors applied high-throughput TCR beta sequencing to assess whether each TCR beta V gene segment acted as functional or pseudogenic. Alongside the repertoire data, information on donor age, sex, ethnicity and CMV serostatus was compiled. A later genetic analysis used genome-wide SNP genotypes for about 60% of the roughly 700 donors, treating that subset as a discovery cohort. All discovery cohort repertoires had been generated on a single sequencing platform. Both class I and class II loci were covered by HLA typing, at four-digit resolution. Typing coverage differed by locus: A, B, C, DRB1 and DQB1 were typed in roughly 629-630 donors, DQA1 in 522, DPA1 in approximately 600, and DPB1 in just under 490. Several DR-DQ haplotypes were handled as single units for association and clustering, since linkage in the cohort was strong. Among roughly 370 genotyped donors of the cohort, an average of approximately 230,000 unique TCR beta nucleotide sequences were sequenced per donor, roughly 20% of them non-productive. The paper as a whole reports these results and caveats: A later analysis reported that several top co-occurrence clusters appeared linked to parvovirus B19, influenza, CMV and Epstein-Barr virus. In vitro tests confirmed that three of the cytomegalovirus-associated TCR beta chains recognize cytomegalovirus antigens. Roughly uniform sequencing depth across donors was assumed in presence/absence analyses, although this assumption may not hold. When HLA alleles, especially DR and DQ, strongly co-occurred, TCR associations were difficult to assign to individual alleles. A later genetic analysis associated a missense DCLRE1C variant with V-gene and J-gene trimming of TCR beta chains, and an independent cohort replicated the association. CMV serostatus was the only immune exposure information available for the cohort. While some public TCRs were present in many individuals, most TCR sequences turned up only very rarely across donors. Because the 87-base-pair reads could not distinguish some IMGT-functional V segments, including TRBV6-2 and TRBV6-3, those segments were excluded. A further reported finding was that TCR beta sequences accurately predicted the HLA-A and HLA-B alleles for most subjects in the first cohort. Fewer than 20 rarely observed V segments, including chromosome 9 orphons, were excluded from the earlier analysis of approximately 500 of the donors because counts were too low. A cluster of highly shared sequence variants was judged likely to be a technical artifact of the sequencing pipeline. Only TCR beta chains were sequenced in this cohort, and the absence of alpha or paired-chain data limited detectable features. Linkage disequilibrium might explain the correlated functional status among segregating V segments, but an unknown experimental factor could not be ruled out. A later genetic analysis reported fewer N-insertions in productive TCRs among donors in an Asian-associated ancestry cluster than the roughly 700-donor mean. Specific HLA alleles were associated with 16,951 TCR beta sequences at a false discovery rate of 0.05 in a later analysis. A later analysis found that most CMV-associated TCR beta chains appeared HLA-restricted, with HLA associations seemingly driven largely by CMV exposure. A later analysis found that TCR association rates varied across HLA loci, with DRB1 alleles showing the most associated TCRs and HLA-C alleles the fewest. An earlier analysis of around 600 of the donors showed that most TCR beta V segments appeared in productive rearrangements either about 87% or about 30% of the time, which broadly matched IMGT annotations. The study gave a list of under 200 TCR beta chains associated with cytomegalovirus. HLA typing was unavailable for some donors at each locus, so association tests used only the typed subset. It was suggested by the authors that the approach could potentially be generalized to other disease states and immunological phenotypes. A later analysis found that HLA-associated TCR beta chains were more clonally expanded and had lower generation probabilities than equally common non-associated chains. Cytomegalovirus status was reported to be diagnosed by the classifier with high specificity and sensitivity in both the original and validation cohorts.

The library came from the immunoSEQ multiplex PCR assay. A mixture of 60 forward primers for TCR Vbeta segments and 13 reverse primers for TCR Jbeta segments was used in the multiplex PCR. The CDR3 region of rearranged TCR beta genes was amplified from genomic DNA by a multiplex PCR assay. The Illumina HiSeq System was used to sequence the amplified TCR beta libraries as 87-base-pair reads. The authors processed their data as follows. A later analysis tallied roughly 76 million unique TCR beta chains across the 650 to 750 repertoires, and approximately 12 million of those chains were shared by two or more donors. Raw reads were error-corrected and collapsed into unique sequences by a nearest-neighbor algorithm in which closely related sequences were merged to remove PCR and sequencing errors. CDR3 sequences were aligned to IMGT reference sequences to assign V, D and J gene segments. For a sequence to be retained, at least a six-nucleotide match to both a V gene segment and a J gene segment was required. A rearrangement counted as productive if the CDR3 had no stop codons and remained in frame with V and J, and every other rearrangement counted as non-productive. Following IMGT convention, CDR3 was defined as the stretch from the second conserved V-encoded cysteine up to the conserved J-encoded phenylalanine. Sequences without an unambiguous match to a single V gene segment were excluded from the earlier analysis of about 630 of the donors. In an earlier analysis of roughly 600 of the donors, a V segment was called functional when productive rearrangements were above 56.7%, and segregating when the standard deviation between donors exceeded 5%. To diagnose cytomegalovirus status from the catalog of TCR beta chain sequences, a statistical classification framework was built. In a later analysis, V and J genes were assigned by comparing TCR nucleotide sequences against IMGT/GENE-DB human TR gene sequences. In a later analysis, CDR3 sequences and most-parsimonious VDJ recombination scenarios were assigned using the TCRdist pipeline. A later analysis defined each TCR beta chain by its CDR3 amino acid sequence plus V-gene family, and excluded reads lacking a unique V-gene family. To address suspected cross-contamination and a sequencing artifact, a later analysis removed 592 highly shared, low-generation-probability nucleotide sequences. In a later analysis, a clonal expansion index for each public chain was calculated from normalized within-repertoire ranks of inferred template counts. In a later analysis, generation probabilities were computed using a VDJ recombination model fitted to out-of-frame rearrangements, and the results were checked against IGoR. Hypergeometric tests were used in a later analysis to score TCR-TCR, TCR-HLA and TCR-CMV co-occurrence, with a repertoire-size bias correction applied to the TCR pairs. False discovery rates were estimated in a later analysis by permuting HLA or CMV assignments 20 times. In a later analysis, co-occurring TCRs were grouped using DBSCAN, with TCRdist sequence similarity added in when clustering inside HLA-allele-positive subsets. Co-occurrence clustering excluded repertoires with fewer than 30,000 or more than 120,000 public chains, plus five with anomalous nucleotide sharing. TCRdb limited this immuneACCESS table to in-frame rearrangements with V and J called. A share of clones is missing; checked studies link under half to unresolved V genes, and the rest is unexplained. The V and J calls and clone size are taken from that table; D and trimming were inferred from the DNA. Within this sample are approximately 170,000 clones, with 65% to 70% of them counted one time only. Less than 5% of the sample is in the top ten clones.

The sequence was collected from a woman younger than 35 in good health and CMV-seropositive. Sequenced: PBMCs. The chain is made from TRBV19 and TRBJ1-1, and TRBD1 may be the D gene, going by 6 matching bases. The DNA sequence is given as TGTGCCAGTAGTAGCCTTCGGACAGAGATGAACACTGAAGCTTTCTTT. It specifies CASSSLRTEMNTEAFF.